Reported below is one TCR beta chain. This entry comes from a study of T cells after somatic rescue of genetic block. Repertoires were generated with immunoSEQ multiplex PCR, while TCRdb's copy carries only in-frame clones and drops some. Here the sample spans 110,000 or so clones, just over 90% being singletons. The origin of this receptor is a woman aged 18-29 years. The sequenced material came from peripheral blood mononuclear cells (PBMCs).

The CDR3 reads CASSSDRGHQPQHF. The CDR3 bases are TGTGCCAGCAGTTCCGACAGGGGCCATCAGCCCCAGCATTTT. The chain joins TRBV6-1 to TRBJ1-5, with TRBD1 matching over 8 bases. V gave up 5 bases and J gave up 5 bases; unmatched junction bases: 5. The V gene's germline CDR1 is MNHNS and CDR2 SASEGT. CDR3 length: 14 residues.